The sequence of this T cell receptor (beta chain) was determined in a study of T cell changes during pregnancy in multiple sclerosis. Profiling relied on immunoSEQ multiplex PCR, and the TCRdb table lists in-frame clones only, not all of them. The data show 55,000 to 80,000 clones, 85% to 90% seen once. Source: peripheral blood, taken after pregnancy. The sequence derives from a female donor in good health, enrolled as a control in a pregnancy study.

CDR3 loop: CASSQTGNTEAFF. The DNA for the CDR3 is TGTGCCAGCAGCCAGACAGGGAACACTGAAGCTTTCTTT. The chain combines TRBV11-3 with TRBJ1-1, with D possibly TRBD1 on 6 matching bases. The CDR3 is 13 residues long. Germline-derived CDR1 and CDR2 are SGHNT and YENEEA. V gave up 5 bases and J gave up 1 base, with 8 bases separating them.